The sample holds many counts of the clone carrying this TCR beta chain. What it recognizes is unknown. The sample originates from a study of breast tumors, draining lymph nodes, adjacent tissues. Samples came from axillary lymph nodes draining the breast cancer. General study results and limits: That most tumor T cells come from lymph nodes remained unproven. Luminal-like breast cancer showed significantly higher tumor–nontumor repertoire similarity than basal-like. Tumors had less TCR diversity than lymph nodes, more than nontumor tissue.

One entry per CDR3 protein results from TCRdb running MiXCR on the multiplex PCR reads. The sample consists of some 100,000 distinct CDR3 sequences, about 20% of them appearing once. V trimming: 5 bases; J trimming: 3 bases; junction bases outside the gene matches: 9. The CDR3 has 16 amino acids. CDR1 is MNHEY, CDR2 SMNVEV, per germline (reference sequence). The V and J genes are TRBV27 and TRBJ1-5, with 8 bases that match TRBD1. The TCR sequence derives from a female donor with breast cancer. Some clones in this sample may be carry-over from other donors' samples. Sequencing used axillary lymph node tissue. CDR3 region: CASSHNQGANNQPQHF. The CDR3 coding sequence is TGTGCCAGCAGTCACAACCAGGGGGCAAACAATCAGCCCCAGCATTTT.